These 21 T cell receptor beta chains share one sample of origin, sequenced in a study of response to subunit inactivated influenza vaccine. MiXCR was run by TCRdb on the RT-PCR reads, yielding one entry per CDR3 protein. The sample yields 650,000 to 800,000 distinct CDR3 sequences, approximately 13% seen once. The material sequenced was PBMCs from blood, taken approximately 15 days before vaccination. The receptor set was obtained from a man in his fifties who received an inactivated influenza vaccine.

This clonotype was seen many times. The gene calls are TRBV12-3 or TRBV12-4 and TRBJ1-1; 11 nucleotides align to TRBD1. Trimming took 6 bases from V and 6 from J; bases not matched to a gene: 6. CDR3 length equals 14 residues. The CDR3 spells CASSRGQGGAEAFF. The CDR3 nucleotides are TGTGCCAGCAGCAGGGGACAGGGGGGGGCTGAAGCTTTCTTT.

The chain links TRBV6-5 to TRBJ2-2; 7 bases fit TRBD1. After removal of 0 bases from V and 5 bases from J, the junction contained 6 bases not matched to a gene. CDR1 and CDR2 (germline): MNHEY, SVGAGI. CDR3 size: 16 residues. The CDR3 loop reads CASSYSTGTGTGELFF. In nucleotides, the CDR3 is TGTGCCAGCAGTTACTCGACAGGGACGGGGACCGGGGAGCTGTTTTTT.

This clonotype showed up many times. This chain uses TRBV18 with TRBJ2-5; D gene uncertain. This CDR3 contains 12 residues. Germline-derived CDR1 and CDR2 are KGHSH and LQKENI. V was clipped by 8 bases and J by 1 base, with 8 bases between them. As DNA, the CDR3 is TGTGCCAGCAGCCCCCGCCAAGAGACCCAGTACTTC. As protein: CASSPRQETQYF. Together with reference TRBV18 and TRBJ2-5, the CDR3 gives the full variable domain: NAGVMQNPRHLVRRRGQEARLRCSPMKGHSHVYWYRQLPEEGLKFMVYLQKENIIDESGMPKERFSAEFPKEGPSILRIQQVVRGDSAAYFCASSPRQETQYFGPGTRLLVL.

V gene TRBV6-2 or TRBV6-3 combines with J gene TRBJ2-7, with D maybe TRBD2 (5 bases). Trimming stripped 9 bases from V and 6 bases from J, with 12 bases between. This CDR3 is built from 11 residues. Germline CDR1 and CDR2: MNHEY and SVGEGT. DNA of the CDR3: TGTGCCAGTAGCGACCCGTCCGAGCAGTACTTC. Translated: CASSDPSEQYF.

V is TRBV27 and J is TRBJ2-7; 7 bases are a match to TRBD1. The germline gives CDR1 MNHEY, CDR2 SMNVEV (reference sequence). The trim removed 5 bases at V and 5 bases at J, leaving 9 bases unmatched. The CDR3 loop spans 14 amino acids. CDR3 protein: CASSSGTDTHEQYF. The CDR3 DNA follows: TGTGCCAGCAGTAGTGGGACAGACACCCACGAGCAGTACTTC.

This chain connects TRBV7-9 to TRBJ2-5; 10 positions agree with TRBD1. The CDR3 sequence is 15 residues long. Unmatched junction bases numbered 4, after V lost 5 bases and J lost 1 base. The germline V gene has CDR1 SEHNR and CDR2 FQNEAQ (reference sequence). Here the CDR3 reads CASSIRTGGQETQYF. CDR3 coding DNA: TGTGCCAGCAGCATCCGGACAGGGGGCCAAGAGACCCAGTACTTC.

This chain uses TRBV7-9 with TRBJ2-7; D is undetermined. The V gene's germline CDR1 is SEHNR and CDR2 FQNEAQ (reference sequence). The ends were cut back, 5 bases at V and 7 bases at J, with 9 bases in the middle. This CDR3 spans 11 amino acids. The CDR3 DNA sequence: TGTGCCAGCAGCACCGGCAGGGAGCAGTACTTC. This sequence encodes CASSTGREQYF.

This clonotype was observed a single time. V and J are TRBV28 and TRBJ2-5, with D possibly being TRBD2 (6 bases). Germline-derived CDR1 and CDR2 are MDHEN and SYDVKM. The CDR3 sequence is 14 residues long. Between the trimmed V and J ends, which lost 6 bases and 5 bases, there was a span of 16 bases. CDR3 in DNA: TGTGCCAGCAGACCTCGGGGGACGGGCGAGACCCAGTACTTC. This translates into CASRPRGTGETQYF.

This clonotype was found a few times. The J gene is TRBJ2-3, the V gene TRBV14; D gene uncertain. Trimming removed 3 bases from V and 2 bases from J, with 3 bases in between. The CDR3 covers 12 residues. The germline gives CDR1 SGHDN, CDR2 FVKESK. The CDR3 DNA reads TGTGCCAGCAGCCACAACACAGATACGCAGTATTTT. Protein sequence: CASSHNTDTQYF.

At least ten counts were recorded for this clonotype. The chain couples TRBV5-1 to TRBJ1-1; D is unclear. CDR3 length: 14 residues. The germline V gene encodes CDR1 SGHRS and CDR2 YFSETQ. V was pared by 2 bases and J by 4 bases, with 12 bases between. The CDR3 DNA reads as TGCGCCAGCAGCTTCCGCGACCCGAGCACTGAAGCTTTCTTT. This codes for CASSFRDPSTEAFF.

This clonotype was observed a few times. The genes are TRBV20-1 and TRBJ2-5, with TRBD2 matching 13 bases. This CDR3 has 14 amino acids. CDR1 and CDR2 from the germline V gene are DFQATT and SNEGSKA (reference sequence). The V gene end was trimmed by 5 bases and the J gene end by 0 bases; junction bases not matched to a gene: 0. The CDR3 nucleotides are TGCAGTGCTGGACTAGCGGGGGACCAAGAGACCCAGTACTTC. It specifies CSAGLAGDQETQYF.

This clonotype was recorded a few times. The CDR3 DNA reads as TGTGCCAGCAAAATTTCGACTAGCGTTTCCTACGAGCAGTACTTC. Translated, it gives CASKISTSVSYEQYF. The rearrangement joins TRBV27 to TRBJ2-7, with 8 bases lining up with TRBD2. Germline values: CDR1 MNHEY, CDR2 SMNVEV (reference sequence). This CDR3 comprises 15 residues. V shed 7 bases and J 1 base; nucleotides not matched to a gene: 9.

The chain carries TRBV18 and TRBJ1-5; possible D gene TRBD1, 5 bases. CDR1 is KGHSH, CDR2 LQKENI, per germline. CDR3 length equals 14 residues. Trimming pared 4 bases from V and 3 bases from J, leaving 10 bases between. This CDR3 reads CASSRTGDNQPQHF. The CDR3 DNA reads TGTGCCAGCTCACGGACGGGGGACAATCAGCCCCAGCATTTT.

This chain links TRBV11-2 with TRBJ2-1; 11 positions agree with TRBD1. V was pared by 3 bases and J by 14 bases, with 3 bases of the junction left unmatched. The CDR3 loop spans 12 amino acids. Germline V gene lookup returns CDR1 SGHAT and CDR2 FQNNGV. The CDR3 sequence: CASSFEGQGEFF. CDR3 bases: TGTGCCAGCAGCTTTGAGGGACAGGGGGAGTTCTTC.

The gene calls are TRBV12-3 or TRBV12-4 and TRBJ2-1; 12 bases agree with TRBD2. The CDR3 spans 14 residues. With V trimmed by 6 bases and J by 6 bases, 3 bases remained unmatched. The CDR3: CASRSSGGANEQFF. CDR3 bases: TGTGCCAGCAGATCTAGCGGGGGGGCCAATGAGCAGTTCTTC.

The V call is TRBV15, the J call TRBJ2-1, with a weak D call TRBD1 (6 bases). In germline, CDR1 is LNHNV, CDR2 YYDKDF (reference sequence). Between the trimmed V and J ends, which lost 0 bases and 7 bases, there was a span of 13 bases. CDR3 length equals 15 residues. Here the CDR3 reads CATSRDRGVLNEQFF. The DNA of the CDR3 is TGTGCCACCAGCAGAGACAGGGGAGTGTTGAATGAGCAGTTCTTC.

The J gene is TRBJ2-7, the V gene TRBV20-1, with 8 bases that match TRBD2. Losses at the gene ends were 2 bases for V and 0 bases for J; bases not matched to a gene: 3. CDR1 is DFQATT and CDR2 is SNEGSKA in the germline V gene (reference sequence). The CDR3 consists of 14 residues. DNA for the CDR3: TGCAGTGCTAGACTAGCGGGCTTCTCCTACGAGCAGTACTTC. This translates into CSARLAGFSYEQYF.

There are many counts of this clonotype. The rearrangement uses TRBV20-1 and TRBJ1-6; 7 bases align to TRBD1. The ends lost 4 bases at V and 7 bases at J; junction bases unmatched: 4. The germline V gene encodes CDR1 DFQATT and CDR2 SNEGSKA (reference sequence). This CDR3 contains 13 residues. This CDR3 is CSAIPGQNSPLHF. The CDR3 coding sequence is TGCAGTGCTATACCGGGACAGAATTCACCCCTCCACTTT.

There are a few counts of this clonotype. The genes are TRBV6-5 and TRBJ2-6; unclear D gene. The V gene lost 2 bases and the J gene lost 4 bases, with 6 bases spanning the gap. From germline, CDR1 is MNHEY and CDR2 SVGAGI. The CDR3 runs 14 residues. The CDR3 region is CASSYPPGANVLTF. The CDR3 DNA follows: TGTGCCAGCAGTTACCCTCCCGGGGCCAACGTCCTGACTTTC.

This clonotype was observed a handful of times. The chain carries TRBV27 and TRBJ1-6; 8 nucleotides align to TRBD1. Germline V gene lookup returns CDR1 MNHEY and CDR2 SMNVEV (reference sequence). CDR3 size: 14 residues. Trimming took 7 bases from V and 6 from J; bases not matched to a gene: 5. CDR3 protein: CASTQGAGNSPLHF. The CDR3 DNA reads TGTGCCAGCACCCAGGGGGCTGGTAATTCACCCCTCCACTTT.

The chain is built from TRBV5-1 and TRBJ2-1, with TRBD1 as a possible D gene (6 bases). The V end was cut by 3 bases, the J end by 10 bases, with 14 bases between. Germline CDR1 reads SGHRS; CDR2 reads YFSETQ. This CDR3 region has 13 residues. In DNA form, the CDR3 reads TGCGCCAGCAGCTGGTCAGGGGCCAGGGAGCAGTTCTTC. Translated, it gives CASSWSGAREQFF.